These 2 T cell receptor beta chains were sequenced from one sample in a study of blood T cell repertoires in COVID-19 (dated by TCRdb to about 2020). Libraries were built with the immunoSEQ multiplex PCR assay. As stored in TCRdb, this immuneACCESS dataset retains in-frame rearrangements with V and J assigned. A fraction of the clones does not appear; measured against another copy, unresolved V genes explain less than half of the discrepancy, and the remainder lacks a known reason. The sample has roughly 290,000 clones on record, about 93% of them singletons. The top ten constitute approximately 7.5% of the sample. The source material was peripheral blood. These TCRs come from a woman under 40 with COVID-19, enrolled during active disease.

This chain joins TRBV5-1 and TRBJ2-1, with D possibly matching TRBD1 (6 bases). Trimming removed 4 bases from V and 13 bases from J, with 15 bases in between. The germline gives CDR1 SGHRS, CDR2 YFSETQ. The CDR3 has 12 residues. CDR3 amino acids: CASSDRFGTQFF. DNA of the CDR3: TGCGCCAGCAGCGACCGGTTCGGGACACAGTTCTTC.

The rearrangement joins TRBV7-8 to TRBJ2-1; the match to TRBD2 covers 10 bases. This CDR3 has 19 amino acids. The germline V gene has CDR1 SGHVS and CDR2 FQNEAQ. With 0 bases clipped from V and 0 bases from J, the junction kept 8 bases outside the gene matches. This chain's CDR3 is CASSLAAASGSISYNEQFF. The CDR3 DNA is TGTGCCAGCAGCTTAGCGGCAGCTAGCGGGAGTATCTCCTACAATGAGCAGTTCTTC.